The 2 T cell receptor beta chains reported below all come from one sample, sequenced in a study of vaccination effects on CD4 cells after COVID-19 (dated by TCRdb to between 2021 and 2022). Which antigens these TCRs recognize remains unknown. The ViraFEST assay stimulated PBMC with viral peptide pools and then used TCR sequencing to identify antigen-specific CD4+ T cell clonotypes by expansion. After roughly 11 days of culture, CD4+ T cells were isolated with the EasySep CD4+ T cell isolation kit. Each participant got two doses of an mRNA SARS-CoV-2 vaccine, either BNT162b2 or mRNA-1273. Preparation of the library involved the immunoSEQ multiplex PCR assay. Held by TCRdb, this immuneACCESS table contains in-frame sequences only and omits some clones. Under half of the omission traces to an unresolved V gene where checked; the cause of the rest is unknown. This sample holds 21,000 or so clones; around 69% were observed only once. About 9.7% of the sample lies in the top ten.

Source: CD4+ T cells from PBMCs cultured with HCoV-229E spike peptides, taken after COVID-19 vaccination. This specimen's cell subset or site label, interpreted: HCoV-229E spike overlapping peptide pool stimulation. Receptors were obtained from a human donor who received a COVID-19 vaccine.

The chain couples TRBV27 to TRBJ2-1; TRBD1 agrees at 11 bases. The CDR3 consists of 13 residues. J gave up 10 bases and V 5 bases, and 4 bases lay outside the gene matches. Germline loops: CDR1 MNHEY, CDR2 SMNVEV (reference sequence). As DNA, the CDR3 is TGTGCCAGCAGTGGCGGGACAGGGGGAGAGCAGTTCTTC. It translates to CASSGGTGGEQFF.

The chain couples TRBV11-2 to TRBJ2-7, with 11 bases lining up with TRBD2. The V gene end was trimmed by 5 bases and the J gene end by 4 bases; junction bases not matched to a gene: 10. CDR1 is SGHAT, CDR2 FQNNGV, per germline. CDR3 length equals 16 residues. This CDR3 is CASSPKVAGGYYEQYF. The CDR3 region has the DNA TGTGCCAGCAGCCCGAAGGTAGCGGGAGGGTATTACGAGCAGTACTTC.